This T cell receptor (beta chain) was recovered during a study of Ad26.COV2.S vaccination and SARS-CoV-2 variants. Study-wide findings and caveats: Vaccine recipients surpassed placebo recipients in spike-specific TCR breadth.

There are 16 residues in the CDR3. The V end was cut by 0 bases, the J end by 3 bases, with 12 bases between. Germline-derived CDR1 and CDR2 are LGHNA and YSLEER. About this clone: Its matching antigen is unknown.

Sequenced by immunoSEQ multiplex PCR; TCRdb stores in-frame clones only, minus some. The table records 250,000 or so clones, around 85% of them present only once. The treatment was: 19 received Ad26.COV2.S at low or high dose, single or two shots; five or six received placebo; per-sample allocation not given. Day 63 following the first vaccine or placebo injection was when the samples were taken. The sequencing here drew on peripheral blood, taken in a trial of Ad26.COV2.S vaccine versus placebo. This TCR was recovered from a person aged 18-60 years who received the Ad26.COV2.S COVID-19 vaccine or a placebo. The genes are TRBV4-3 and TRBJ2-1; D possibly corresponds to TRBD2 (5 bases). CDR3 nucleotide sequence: TGCGCCAGCAGCCAAGATCGGGGTAACTTCTACAATGAGCAGTTCTTC. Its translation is CASSQDRGNFYNEQFF.